A selection of T cell receptor beta chains follows, all from one sample in a study of Graves' ophthalmopathy and Graves' hyperthyroidism. TCRdb processed the multiplex PCR reads anew with MiXCR; each CDR3 protein has one entry. The repertoire holds 580,000 or so distinct CDR3 sequences, with 35% to 40% as singletons. The material sequenced was peripheral blood or thyroid tissue (not recorded which). The origin of the receptors is an adult man with Graves' hyperthyroidism. CDR3s include the opening cysteine and the closing phenylalanine or tryptophan. A D gene is named only where the DNA matches it firmly. The size field is filled for only some rows; it gives once, few, many or a size class.

j_call d_call clone_size v_call cdr3_nt cdr3_aa
TRBJ1-4 - few TRBV5-1 TGCGCCAGCAGCTTGGATACAACTAATGAAAAACTGTTTTTT CASSLDTTNEKLFF
TRBJ1-2 TRBD1 - TRBV7-9 TGTGCCTGGAGTTATGACAGGGGGCTTGGCTACACCTTC CAWSYDRGLGYTF
TRBJ2-7 TRBD1 many TRBV5-8 TGTGCCAGCAGCTCCCGGGACAGGGTCTACGAGCAGTACTTC CASSSRDRVYEQYF
TRBJ1-4 TRBD1 - TRBV20-1 TGCAGTGCTTCGGACAGGAATGAAAAACTGTTTTTT CSASDRNEKLFF
TRBJ1-1 - few TRBV4-1 TGCGCCAGCAGCCACCCGGGCCGGGGAGGCACTGAAGCTTTCTTT CASSHPGRGGTEAFF
TRBJ1-4 TRBD1 few TRBV19 TGTGCCAGCAAACAGGGACAGCTAGGAGTGTTTGGAAAACTGTTTTTT CASKQGQLGVFGKLFF
TRBJ2-3 TRBD2 once TRBV7-6 TGTGCCAGCAGCTTAATTTTAGCGGGAGGCACAGATACGCAGTATTTT CASSLILAGGTDTQYF
TRBJ2-2 TRBD2 - TRBV5-4 TGTGCCAGCAGCTCCCGGACTAGGCTTAACACCGGGGAGCTGTTTTTT CASSSRTRLNTGELFF
TRBJ1-6 - many TRBV7-2 TGTGCCAGCAGCCCCTGGACAGACAATTCACCCCTCCACTTT CASSPWTDNSPLHF
TRBJ2-5 TRBD2 many TRBV12-3/TRBV12-4 TGTGCCAGCAGTTTAGACAGGGTAGCGGGAGAAGAGACCCAGTACTTC CASSLDRVAGEETQYF
TRBJ2-5 TRBD2 few TRBV24-1 TGTGCCACCAGTGATGGGGGACTAGCGGGACAAGAGACCCAGTACTTC CATSDGGLAGQETQYF
TRBJ1-2 TRBD1 - TRBV10-3 TGTGCCATCAGTGAAATTCAGGGGGCGCGGGGCTATGGCTACACCTTC CAISEIQGARGYGYTF
TRBJ1-1 - - TRBV14 TGTGCCAGCAGCCAAGGGGCCAACCCTGAAGCTTTCTTT CASSQGANPEAFF
TRBJ1-5 - many TRBV20-1 TGCAGTGCCCTAATAGAAGGGATTAGCAATCAGCCCCAGCATTTT CSALIEGISNQPQHF
TRBJ1-6 - many TRBV7-9 TGTGCCAGCAGCTTAGAGGGGGTTTCACCCCTCCACTTT CASSLEGVSPLHF
TRBJ2-3 TRBD2 - TRBV29-1 TGCAGCGTTGATGCTAGCGGGGATTACACAGATACGCAGTATTTT CSVDASGDYTDTQYF
TRBJ1-1 TRBD1 - TRBV7-9 TGTGCCAGCAGCCCCGGACAGGGTCAGGCAGCTTTCTTT CASSPGQGQAAFF
TRBJ2-5 TRBD2 - TRBV7-2 TGTGCCAGCAGCCGCAGCGGGAGTGAAGAGACCCAATACTTC CASSRSGSEETQYF
TRBJ1-1 - few TRBV30 TGTGCCTGGAGCGCAGGACAGTTGAACACTGAAGCTTTCTTT CAWSAGQLNTEAFF
TRBJ2-5 - few TRBV6-6 TGTGCCAGCAGTTACATCAGCGAACAAGAGACCCAGTACTTC CASSYISEQETQYF
TRBJ1-4 - - TRBV18 TGTGCCAGCTCACCTATCAGACAGGCCGACTTTGCAACTAATGAAAAACTGTTTTTT CASSPIRQADFATNEKLFF
TRBJ2-7 TRBD2 - TRBV7-9 TGTGCCAGCAGCGGGTCGACTAGCGGGGGCGAGCAGTACTTC CASSGSTSGGEQYF
TRBJ2-2 - - TRBV7-3 TGTGCCAGCAGCCCCGTGGGCACCCAGAACACCGGGGAGCTGTTTTTT CASSPVGTQNTGELFF
TRBJ2-3 TRBD1 - TRBV5-6 TGTGCCAGCAGCCCAACGGACAGGTTTGAAGATACGCAGTATTTT CASSPTDRFEDTQYF
TRBJ1-1 - few TRBV7-2 TGTGCCAGCAGCGTACAATGGGGGGCTGGGACTGAAGCTTTCTTT CASSVQWGAGTEAFF
TRBJ2-5 - many TRBV12-3/TRBV12-4 TGTGCCAGCAGTAAAGGTTCAGCCCAAGAGACCCAGTACTTC CASSKGSAQETQYF
TRBJ2-5 TRBD2 - TRBV2 TGTGCCAGCAGTGAAGACAGCGGGGAAGAGACCCAGTACTTC CASSEDSGEETQYF
TRBJ1-5 - - TRBV10-3 TGTGCCATCAGCTTGGGGGACAATCAGCCCCAGCATTTT CAISLGDNQPQHF
TRBJ2-6 - - TRBV25-1 TGTGCCAGCAGCCCCCCCCGACAGGAGGGAGCCAACGTCCTGACTTTC CASSPPRQEGANVLTF
TRBJ1-1 - - TRBV4-1 TGCGCCAGCAGCCAAGATTCTTATGAAGCTTTCTTT CASSQDSYEAFF
TRBJ1-5 - - TRBV7-2 TGTGCCAGCAGCTTTCTAGCGGGAACCCCCAATCAGCCCCAGCATTTT CASSFLAGTPNQPQHF
TRBJ2-5 - many TRBV10-3 TGTGCCATCAGTGAGACCGGGACACCTTCTAAAGAGACCCAGTACTTC CAISETGTPSKETQYF
TRBJ1-5 TRBD1 many TRBV9 TGTGCCAGCAGCGTAGACGCAGGGGGGGATCAGCCCCAGCATTTT CASSVDAGGDQPQHF
TRBJ2-7 TRBD1 once TRBV7-8 TGTGCCAGCAGTCCGGACAGGGGAAGAGGCGAGCAGTACTTC CASSPDRGRGEQYF
TRBJ2-1 - many TRBV7-6 TGTGCCAGCAGTCGACCCTACAATGAGCAGTTCTTC CASSRPYNEQFF
TRBJ1-1 - - TRBV27 TGTGCCAGCAGTTTGTCACGGGAGCAGAACACTGAAGCTTTCTTT CASSLSREQNTEAFF
TRBJ1-4 TRBD1 - TRBV29-1 TGCAGCGTCCAGACAGGGGACGAAAAACTGTTTTTT CSVQTGDEKLFF
TRBJ1-3 - few TRBV13 TGTGCCAGCAGCTTAGAGGGCAGGGCTTCCTTCCTCTCTGGAAACACCATATATTTT CASSLEGRASFLSGNTIYF
TRBJ1-1 TRBD1 - TRBV6-2/TRBV6-3 TGTGCCAGCAGCAGGGAACACAGGGGGCACACTGAAGCTTTCTTT CASSREHRGHTEAFF
TRBJ1-2 TRBD1 - TRBV10-2 TGCGCCAGCAGTTGGCGGGACAGACCCTACACCTTC CASSWRDRPYTF
TRBJ2-1 - many TRBV7-9 TGTGCCAGCAGCTTCGACGACAATGAGCAGTTCTTC CASSFDDNEQFF
TRBJ2-5 TRBD2 - TRBV29-1 TGCAGCGTTGGTACTAGCGGGGGGCAAGAGACCCAGTACTTC CSVGTSGGQETQYF
TRBJ2-5 - - TRBV29-1 TGCAGCTCCCGGAGCGAAGAGACCCAGTACTTC CSSRSEETQYF
TRBJ1-2 - - TRBV7-9 TGTGCCAGCAGCCGGGAAGGCTATGGCTACACCTTC CASSREGYGYTF
TRBJ1-2 - many TRBV3-1 TGTGCCAGCAGCCAAACGAGGGAGAGGGGCTATGGCTACACCTTC CASSQTRERGYGYTF
TRBJ2-2 - many TRBV7-8 TGTGCCAGCAGCTATCTAACTGGGGAGCTGTTTTTT CASSYLTGELFF
TRBJ2-4 - - TRBV7-9 TGTGCCAGCAGCCCCCCCCGAGGGCAGCTCCAAGCGGGCATTCAGTACTTC CASSPPRGQLQAGIQYF
TRBJ1-1 - many TRBV7-9 TGTGCCAGCAGCTTAGACACAGGGTTTCGGGCTTTCTTT CASSLDTGFRAFF
TRBJ2-7 TRBD2 few TRBV19 TGTGCCAGTAGTATAGAGCTAGCGGGAGCTTACGAGCAGTACTTC CASSIELAGAYEQYF
TRBJ1-3 TRBD1 - TRBV19 TGTGCCAGTAGTGGGACAGGGGGTCCGTCTGGAAACACCATATATTTT CASSGTGGPSGNTIYF
TRBJ1-2 TRBD1 - TRBV2 TGTGCCAGTGGGGAAGGACAGGGCGGCTACACCTTC CASGEGQGGYTF
TRBJ1-1 TRBD1 - TRBV12-3/TRBV12-4 TGTGCCAGCAGTGTAACGGGACAGCGGTCAGGTGAAGCTTTCTTT CASSVTGQRSGEAFF
TRBJ2-5 - - TRBV29-1 TGCAGCTTAGCCCAGACACCCCAAGAGACCCAGTACTTC CSLAQTPQETQYF
TRBJ1-5 - many TRBV2 TGTGCCAGCAGTACAACAGGGATGAATCAGCCCCAGCATTTT CASSTTGMNQPQHF
TRBJ1-2 - many TRBV12-3/TRBV12-4 TGTGCCAGCAGTTTATCGGTCGGTTATCGCGGCTACACCTTC CASSLSVGYRGYTF
TRBJ2-6 TRBD2 many TRBV2 TGTGCCAGCAGGGCCGGACTAGCGGGAGAAATTTCCCGCTCTGGGGCCAACGTCCTGACTTTC CASRAGLAGEISRSGANVLTF
TRBJ2-3 - - TRBV7-2 TGTGCCAGCAGCTTAGTGACTGGGACCCACACAGATACGCAGTATTTT CASSLVTGTHTDTQYF
TRBJ2-2 TRBD2 - TRBV29-1 TGCAGCGTTGAGGCTAGCGGAAACACCGGGGAGCTGCTTTTT CSVEASGNTGELLF
TRBJ1-1 - - TRBV2 TGTGCCAGCAGTGCCGGAGCCCTATTGAACACTGAAGCTTTCTTT CASSAGALLNTEAFF